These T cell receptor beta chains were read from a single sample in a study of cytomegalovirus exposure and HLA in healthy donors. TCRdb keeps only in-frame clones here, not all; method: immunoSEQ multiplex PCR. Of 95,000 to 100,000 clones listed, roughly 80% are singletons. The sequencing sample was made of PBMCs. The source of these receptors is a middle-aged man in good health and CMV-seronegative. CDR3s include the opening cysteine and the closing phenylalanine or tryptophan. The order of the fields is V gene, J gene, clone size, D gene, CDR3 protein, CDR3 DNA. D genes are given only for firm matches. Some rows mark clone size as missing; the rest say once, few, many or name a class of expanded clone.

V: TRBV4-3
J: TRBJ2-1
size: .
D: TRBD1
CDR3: CASSPLRTGGAYNEQFF
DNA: TGCGCCAGCAGCCCTCTCCGGACAGGGGGTGCCTACAATGAGCAGTTCTTC

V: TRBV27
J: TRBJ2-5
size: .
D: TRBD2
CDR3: CASRHMRGYQETQYF
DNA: TGTGCCAGCAGACATATGCGGGGGTACCAAGAGACCCAGTACTTC

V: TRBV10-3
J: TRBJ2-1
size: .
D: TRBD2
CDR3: CAISTTSGEYNEQFF
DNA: TGTGCCATCAGCACGACTAGCGGAGAGTACAATGAGCAGTTCTTC

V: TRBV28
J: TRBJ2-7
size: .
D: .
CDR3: CASKQPGSYEQYF
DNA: TGTGCCAGCAAACAGCCTGGGTCCTACGAGCAGTACTTC

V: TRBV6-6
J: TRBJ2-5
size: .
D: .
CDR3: CASCRTGGETQYF
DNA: TGTGCCTCCTGTCGGACAGGAGGGGAGACCCAGTACTTC

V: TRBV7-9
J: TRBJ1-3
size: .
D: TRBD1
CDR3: CSSSRQGAVGNTIYF
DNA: TGTTCCAGCAGCCGACAGGGGGCCGTTGGAAACACCATATATTTT

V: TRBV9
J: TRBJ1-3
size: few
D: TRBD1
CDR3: CASSVGTDRNTIYF
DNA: TGTGCCAGCAGCGTCGGGACAGACCGAAACACCATATATTTT

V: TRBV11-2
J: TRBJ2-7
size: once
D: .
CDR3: CASFSHRGPNHEQYF
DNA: TGTGCCAGCTTCAGTCACCGAGGGCCAAATCACGAGCAGTACTTC

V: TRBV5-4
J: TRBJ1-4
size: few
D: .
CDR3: CASQQGGAEKLFF
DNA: TGTGCCAGCCAACAGGGAGGGGCAGAAAAACTGTTTTTT

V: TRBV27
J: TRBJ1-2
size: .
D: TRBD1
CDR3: CASTRTGGAYGYTF
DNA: TGTGCCAGCACCAGGACAGGGGGCGCGTATGGCTACACCTTC

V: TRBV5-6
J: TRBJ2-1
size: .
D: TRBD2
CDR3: CASSFLTSGGHEQFF
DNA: TGTGCCAGCAGCTTTTTGACTAGCGGGGGTCATGAGCAGTTCTTC

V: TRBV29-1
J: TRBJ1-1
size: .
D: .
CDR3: CSVDPGHTEAFF
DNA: TGCAGCGTTGACCCGGGACATACCGAAGCTTTCTTT

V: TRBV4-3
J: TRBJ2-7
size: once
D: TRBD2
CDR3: CASSLIASGNYEQYF
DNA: TGCGCCAGCAGCCTAATAGCTAGCGGGAACTACGAGCAGTACTTC

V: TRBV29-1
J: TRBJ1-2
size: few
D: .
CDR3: CSAGGLNGYTF
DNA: TGCAGCGCCGGAGGTCTCAATGGCTACACCTTC

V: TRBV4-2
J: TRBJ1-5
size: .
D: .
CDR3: CASSQGDSSNQPQHF
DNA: TGTGCCAGCAGCCAAGGGGACTCTAGCAATCAGCCCCAGCATTTT

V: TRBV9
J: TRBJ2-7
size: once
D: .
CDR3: CASSPQGGSYEQYF
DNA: TGTGCCAGCAGCCCACAAGGGGGCTCCTACGAGCAGTACTTC

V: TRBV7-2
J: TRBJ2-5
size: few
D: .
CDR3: CASSLDRASETQYF
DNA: TGTGCCAGCAGCTTAGACAGGGCAAGCGAGACCCAGTACTTC

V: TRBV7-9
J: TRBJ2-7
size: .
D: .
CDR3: CASSLGGGKVWRYEQYF
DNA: TGTGCCAGCAGCTTAGGGGGCGGCAAGGTCTGGCGTTACGAGCAGTACTTC

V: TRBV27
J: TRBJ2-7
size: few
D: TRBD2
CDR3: CASSFPGLAIYEQYF
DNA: TGTGCCAGCAGTTTTCCAGGACTAGCTATATACGAGCAGTACTTC

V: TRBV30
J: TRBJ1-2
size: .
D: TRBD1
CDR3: CAWSGTEGNYGYTF
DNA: TGTGCCTGGTCCGGGACAGAGGGAAACTATGGCTACACCTTC

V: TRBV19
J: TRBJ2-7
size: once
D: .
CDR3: CASSIGYEQYF
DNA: TGTGCCAGTAGTATCGGCTACGAGCAGTACTTC

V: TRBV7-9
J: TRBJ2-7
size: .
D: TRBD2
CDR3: CSSSLALGEGVYEQYF
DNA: TGTTCCAGCAGCTTAGCGCTGGGGGAGGGCGTCTACGAGCAGTACTTC

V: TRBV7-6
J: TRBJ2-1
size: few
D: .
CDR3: CASSLSRVGEQFF
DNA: TGTGCCAGCAGCTTAAGCAGGGTCGGCGAGCAGTTCTTC

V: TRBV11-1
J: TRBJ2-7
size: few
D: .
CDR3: CASSLDGTRGSYEQYF
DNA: TGTGCCAGCAGCTTAGACGGTACAAGAGGCTCCTACGAGCAGTACTTC

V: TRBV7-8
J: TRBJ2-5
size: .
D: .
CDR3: CASSLVGGPNPQETQYF
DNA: TGTGCCAGCAGCTTAGTTGGTGGGCCGAACCCACAAGAGACCCAGTACTTC

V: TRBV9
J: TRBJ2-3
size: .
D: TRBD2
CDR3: CASSVGLAEGTDTQYF
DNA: TGTGCCAGCAGCGTAGGACTAGCGGAAGGTACAGATACGCAGTATTTT

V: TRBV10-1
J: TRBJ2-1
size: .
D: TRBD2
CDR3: CASSPLAGDYNEQFF
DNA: TGCGCCAGCAGCCCTCTAGCGGGAGATTACAATGAGCAGTTCTTC

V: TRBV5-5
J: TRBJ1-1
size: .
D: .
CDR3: CASSTQRVPDIAEAFF
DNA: TGTGCCAGCAGCACCCAGCGGGTCCCAGATATAGCTGAAGCTTTCTTT

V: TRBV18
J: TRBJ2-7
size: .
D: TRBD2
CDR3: CASSRGTSGRIYEQYF
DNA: TGTGCCAGCTCACGGGGGACTAGCGGGAGGATCTACGAGCAGTACTTC

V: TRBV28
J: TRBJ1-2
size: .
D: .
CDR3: CASSLSPDSYGYTF
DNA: TGTGCCAGCAGTTTATCCCCGGACAGCTATGGCTACACCTTC

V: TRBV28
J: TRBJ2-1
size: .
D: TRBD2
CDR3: CASRSSGGANEQFF
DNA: TGTGCCAGCAGGTCTAGCGGGGGGGCGAATGAGCAGTTCTTC

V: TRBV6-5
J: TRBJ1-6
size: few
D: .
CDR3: CASSYADNSPLHF
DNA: TGTGCCAGCAGTTACGCAGACAACTCGCCCCTCCACTTT

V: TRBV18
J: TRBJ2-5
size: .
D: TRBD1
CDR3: CASSPWGDRGLRETQYF
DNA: TGTGCCAGCTCACCATGGGGGGACAGGGGGCTTCGAGAGACCCAGTACTTC

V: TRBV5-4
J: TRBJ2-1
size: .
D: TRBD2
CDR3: CASSWGIAGGDNEQFF
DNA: TGTGCCAGCAGCTGGGGGATAGCGGGAGGGGACAATGAGCAGTTCTTC

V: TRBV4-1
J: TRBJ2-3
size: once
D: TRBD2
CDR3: CASSQVGLGLDTQYF
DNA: TGCGCCAGCAGCCAAGTGGGACTAGGACTCGATACGCAGTATTTT

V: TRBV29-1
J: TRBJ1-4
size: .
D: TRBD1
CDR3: CSAGGQQLFF
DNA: TGCAGCGCTGGGGGACAGCAACTGTTTTTT

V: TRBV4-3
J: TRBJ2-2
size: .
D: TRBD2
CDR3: CASSHLAGAGELFF
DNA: TGCGCCAGCAGCCACCTAGCGGGAGCCGGGGAGCTGTTTTTT

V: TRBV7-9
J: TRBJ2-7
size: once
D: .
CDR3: CASSPTGSYEQYF
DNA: TGTGCCAGCAGTCCTACAGGGTCCTACGAGCAGTACTTC

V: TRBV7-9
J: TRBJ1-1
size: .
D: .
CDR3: CSSSSVGSRTEAFF
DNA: TGTTCCAGCAGCTCAGTCGGGAGTCGGACTGAAGCTTTCTTT

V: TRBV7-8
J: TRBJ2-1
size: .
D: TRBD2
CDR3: CASSSPGSGGINEQFF
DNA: TGTGCCAGCAGCTCCCCGGGTAGCGGGGGAATCAATGAGCAGTTCTTC

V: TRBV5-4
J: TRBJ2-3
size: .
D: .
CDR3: CASSLWIGMSTDTQYF
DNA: TGTGCCAGCAGCTTGTGGATCGGGATGAGCACAGATACGCAGTATTTT

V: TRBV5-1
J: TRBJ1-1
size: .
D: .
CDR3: CASSWTVGNTEAFF
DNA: TGCGCCAGCAGCTGGACAGTGGGTAACACTGAAGCTTTCTTT

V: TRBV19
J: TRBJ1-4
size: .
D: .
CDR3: CASSISGGNEKLFF
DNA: TGTGCCAGTAGTATAAGCGGCGGGAATGAAAAACTGTTTTTT

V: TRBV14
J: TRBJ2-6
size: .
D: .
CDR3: CASSQRLGANVLTF
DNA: TGTGCCAGCAGCCAGCGACTTGGGGCCAACGTCCTGACTTTC

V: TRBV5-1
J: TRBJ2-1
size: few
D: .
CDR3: CASSLASPQRIYNEQFF
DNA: TGCGCCAGCAGCCTAGCGAGTCCCCAGAGGATTTACAATGAGCAGTTCTTC

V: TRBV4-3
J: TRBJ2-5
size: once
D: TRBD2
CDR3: CASSQDGRGRMETQYF
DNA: TGCGCCAGCAGCCAAGATGGGCGGGGGAGGATGGAGACCCAGTACTTC

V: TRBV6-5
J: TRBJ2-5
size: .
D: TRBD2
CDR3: CASSYSWGGSETQYF
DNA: TGTGCCAGCAGTTACTCTTGGGGAGGGTCTGAGACCCAGTACTTC

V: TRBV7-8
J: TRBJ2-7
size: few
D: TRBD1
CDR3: CASSFPTGGGYEQYF
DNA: TGTGCCAGCAGCTTCCCGACAGGGGGCGGTTACGAGCAGTACTTC

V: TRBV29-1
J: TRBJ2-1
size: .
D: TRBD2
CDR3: CSADTGTSGPYNEQFF
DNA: TGCAGCGCAGACACTGGGACTAGCGGGCCATACAATGAGCAGTTCTTC

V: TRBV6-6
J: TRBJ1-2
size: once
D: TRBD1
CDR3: CASSYTGTGDGYTF
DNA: TGTGCCAGCAGTTACACCGGGACAGGGGATGGCTACACCTTC

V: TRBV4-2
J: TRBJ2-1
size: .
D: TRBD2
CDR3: CASSQDSGGDNEQFF
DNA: TGTGCCAGCAGCCAAGATAGCGGGGGGGACAATGAGCAGTTCTTC

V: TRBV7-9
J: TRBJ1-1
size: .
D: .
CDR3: CASSLPGPNTEAFF
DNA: TGTGCCAGCAGCTTACCAGGGCCCAACACTGAAGCTTTCTTT

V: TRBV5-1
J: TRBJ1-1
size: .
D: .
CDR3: CASRRESITEAFF
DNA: TGCGCCAGCAGACGTGAGTCGATCACTGAAGCTTTCTTT

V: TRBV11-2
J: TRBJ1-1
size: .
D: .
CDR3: CASSLGRLNTEAFF
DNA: TGTGCCAGCAGCTTAGGGCGGCTGAACACTGAAGCTTTCTTT

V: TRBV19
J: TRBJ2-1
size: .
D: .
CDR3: CASSSSGYNEQFF
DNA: TGTGCCAGTAGTAGTAGCGGCTACAATGAGCAGTTCTTC

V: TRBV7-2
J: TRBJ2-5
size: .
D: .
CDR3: CASRLVQETQYF
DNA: TGTGCCAGCAGACTCGTCCAAGAGACCCAGTACTTC